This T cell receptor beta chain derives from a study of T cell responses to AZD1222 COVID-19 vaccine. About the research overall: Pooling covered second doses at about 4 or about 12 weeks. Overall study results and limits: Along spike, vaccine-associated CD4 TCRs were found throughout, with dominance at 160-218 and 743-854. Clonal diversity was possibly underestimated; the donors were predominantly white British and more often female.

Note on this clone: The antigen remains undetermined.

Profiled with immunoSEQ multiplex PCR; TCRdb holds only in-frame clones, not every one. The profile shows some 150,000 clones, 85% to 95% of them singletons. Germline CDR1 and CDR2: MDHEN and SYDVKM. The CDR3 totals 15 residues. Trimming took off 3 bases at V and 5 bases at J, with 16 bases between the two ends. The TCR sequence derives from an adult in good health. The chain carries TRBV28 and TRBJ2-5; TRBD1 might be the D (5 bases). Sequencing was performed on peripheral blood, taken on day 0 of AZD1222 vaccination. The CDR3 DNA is TGTGCCAGCAGTTTGTGGCAGGGAAAGCAGGAGACCCAGTACTTC. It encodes CASSLWQGKQETQYF. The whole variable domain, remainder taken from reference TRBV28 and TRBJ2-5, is DVKVTQSSRYLVKRTGEKVFLECVQDMDHENMFWYRQDPGLGLRLIYFSYDVKMKEKGDIPEGYSVSREKKERFSLILESASTNQTSMYLCASSLWQGKQETQYFGPGTRLLVL.